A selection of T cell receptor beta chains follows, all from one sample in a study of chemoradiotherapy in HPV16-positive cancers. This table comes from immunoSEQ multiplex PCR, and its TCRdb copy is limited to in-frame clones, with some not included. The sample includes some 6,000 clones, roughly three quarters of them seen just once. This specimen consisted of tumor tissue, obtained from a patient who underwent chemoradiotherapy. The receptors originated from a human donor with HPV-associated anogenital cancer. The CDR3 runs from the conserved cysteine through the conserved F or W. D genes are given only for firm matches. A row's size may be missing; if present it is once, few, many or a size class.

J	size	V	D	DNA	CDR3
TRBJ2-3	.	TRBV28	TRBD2	TGTGCCAGCAGTCTCCTTTCTAGCGGGGGCACAGATACGCAGTATTTT	CASSLLSSGGTDTQYF
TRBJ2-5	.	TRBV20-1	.	TGCAGTGCTAGAGGATACGAGACCCAGTACTTC	CSARGYETQYF
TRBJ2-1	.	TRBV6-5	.	TGTGCCAGCAGCGACCCTAGAGGGAACAATGAGCAGTTCTTC	CASSDPRGNNEQFF
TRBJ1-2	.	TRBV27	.	TGTGCCAGCAGTCCAAGGCCCAACTATGGCTACACCTTC	CASSPRPNYGYTF
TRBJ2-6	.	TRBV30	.	TGTGCCTCCGACAGTTACTCTGGGGCCAACGTCCTGACTTTC	CASDSYSGANVLTF
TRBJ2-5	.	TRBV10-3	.	TGTGCCATCAGTGTGGCTAGAGTCCAAGAGACCCAGTACTTC	CAISVARVQETQYF
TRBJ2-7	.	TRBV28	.	TGTGCCAGCAGCCCCACGGGGGTGGAGGAGCAGTACTTC	CASSPTGVEEQYF
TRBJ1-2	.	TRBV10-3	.	TGTGCCATCAGTGAGTCAGGGCAGGGCAAACGCTATGGCTACACCTTC	CAISESGQGKRYGYTF
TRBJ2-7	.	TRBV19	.	TGTGCCAGTAGTGAGAACTACGAGCAGTACTTC	CASSENYEQYF
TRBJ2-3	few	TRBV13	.	TGTGCCAGCAGCTTAGGCCCAACCGCTGATACGCAGTATTTT	CASSLGPTADTQYF
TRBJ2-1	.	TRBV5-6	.	TGTGCCAGCAGCTTGGACAGGGAAGTTTGGAATGAGCAGTTCTTC	CASSLDREVWNEQFF
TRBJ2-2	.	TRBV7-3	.	TGTGCCAGCAGCTACGGGGGACAGTCGAACACCGGGGAGCTGTTTTTT	CASSYGGQSNTGELFF
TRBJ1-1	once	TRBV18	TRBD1	TGTGCCAGCTCACCACGGACAGGCACTGAAGCTTTCTTT	CASSPRTGTEAFF
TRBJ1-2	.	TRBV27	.	TGTGCCAGCAGTCGATGGGGGGGCGGCTACACCTTC	CASSRWGGGYTF
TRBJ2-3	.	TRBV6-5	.	TGTGCCAGCAGGGCCCCTGGAGGGGATACGCAGTATTTT	CASRAPGGDTQYF
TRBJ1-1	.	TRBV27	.	TGTGCCACCCAGTTTAAATTTGGGGAAACGGTGAACACTGAAGCTTTCTTT	CATQFKFGETVNTEAFF
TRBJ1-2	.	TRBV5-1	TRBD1	TGCGCCAGCAGCGCCGGGACAGGGGAGCGGGTGGGCTATGGCTACACCTTC	CASSAGTGERVGYGYTF
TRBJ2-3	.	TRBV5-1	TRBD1	TGCGCCAGCAGCGTCGGACAGGGGGCGCTGGATACGCAGTATTTT	CASSVGQGALDTQYF
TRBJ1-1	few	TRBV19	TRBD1	TGTGCCACCAGGGGGGGGACAGGGCTAACTGAAGCTTTCTTT	CATRGGTGLTEAFF
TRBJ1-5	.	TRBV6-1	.	TGTGCCAGCAGCCGGGACATAAATCAGCCCCAGCATTTT	CASSRDINQPQHF
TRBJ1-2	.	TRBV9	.	TGTGCCAGCAGCTCCCAGGGGAGTTGGTATGGCTACACCTTC	CASSSQGSWYGYTF
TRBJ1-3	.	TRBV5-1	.	TGCGCCAGCAGCTTGCAGGGTGGAAACACCATATATTTT	CASSLQGGNTIYF
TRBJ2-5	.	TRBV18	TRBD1	TGTGCCAGCTCACCACGGGACAGCACGTATCAAGAGACCCAGTACTTC	CASSPRDSTYQETQYF
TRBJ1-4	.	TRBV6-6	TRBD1	TGTGCCAGCACCCGGACAGGGGGGAATGAAAAACTGTTTTTT	CASTRTGGNEKLFF
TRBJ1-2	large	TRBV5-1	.	TGCGCCAGCAGCTCGAAACAGGGTAACTATGGCTACACCTTC	CASSSKQGNYGYTF
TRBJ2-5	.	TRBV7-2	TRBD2	TGTGCCAGCAGTGAAACTGGGGTAGCGGGGGGAAGGGAGACCCAGTACTTC	CASSETGVAGGRETQYF
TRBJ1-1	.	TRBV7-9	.	TGTGCCAGCAGTGGGACTGAAGCTTTCTTT	CASSGTEAFF
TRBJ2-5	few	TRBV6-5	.	TGTGCCAGCAGGGACAGCAGCCGACAAGAGACCCAGTACTTC	CASRDSSRQETQYF
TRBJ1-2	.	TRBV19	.	TGTGCCAGTAGTCTGCTGTCGGAGAGGGACTATGGCTACACCTTC	CASSLLSERDYGYTF
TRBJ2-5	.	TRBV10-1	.	TGCGCCAGCAACCCAGGGGAGACCCAGTACTTC	CASNPGETQYF
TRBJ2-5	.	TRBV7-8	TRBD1	TGTGCCAGCAGCTTACTGCAGGGGGTCCTCCATCAGACCCAGTACTTC	CASSLLQGVLHQTQYF
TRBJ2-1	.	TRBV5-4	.	TGTGCCAGCAGTTTGAGACAGGCCCTTTCCTACAATGAGCAGTTCTTC	CASSLRQALSYNEQFF
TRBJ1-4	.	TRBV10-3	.	TGTGCCATCAGTGAATCGCCGACAGGCGGAGGGGAAAAACTGTTTTTT	CAISESPTGGGEKLFF
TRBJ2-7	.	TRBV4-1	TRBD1	TGCGCCAGCAGCCCCCTGGTAGGGGGCGATTACGAGCAGTACTTC	CASSPLVGGDYEQYF
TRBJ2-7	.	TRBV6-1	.	TGTGCCAGCACCGCGGACAGAGCCTACGAGCAGTACTTC	CASTADRAYEQYF
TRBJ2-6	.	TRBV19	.	TGTGCCAGTAGTATAGGTGGAGCGTATGACTCTGGGGCCAACGTCCTGACTTTC	CASSIGGAYDSGANVLTF
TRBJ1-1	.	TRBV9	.	TGTGCCAGCAGCGTAGGTGGGGGAACGAACACTGAAGCTTTCTTT	CASSVGGGTNTEAFF
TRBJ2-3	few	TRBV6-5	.	TGTGCCAGTAAGGAAGACAACACAGATACGCAGTATTTT	CASKEDNTDTQYF
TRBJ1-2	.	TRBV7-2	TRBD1	TGTGCCAGCAGCTTAACCGGGACAGAAACTAACTATGGCTACACCTTC	CASSLTGTETNYGYTF
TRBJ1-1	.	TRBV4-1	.	TGCGCCAGCAGCCAAGACACTGAAGCTTTCTTT	CASSQDTEAFF
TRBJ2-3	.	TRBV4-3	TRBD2	TGCGCCAGCAGCCAAGGTTACCCGGGTGGCGGGGGAGGCACAGATACGCAGTATTTT	CASSQGYPGGGGGTDTQYF
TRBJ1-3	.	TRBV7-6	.	TGTGCCAGCAGCTTACAGGGTTCCTCTGGAAACACCATATATTTT	CASSLQGSSGNTIYF
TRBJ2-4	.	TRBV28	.	TGTGCCAGCAGTTTTTACAGGCTCCCAAACATTCAGTACTTC	CASSFYRLPNIQYF
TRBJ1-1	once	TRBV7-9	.	TGTGCCAGCAGCTTAGCGTTCCTACTAGGGAAAAGGGACACTGAAGCTTTCTTT	CASSLAFLLGKRDTEAFF
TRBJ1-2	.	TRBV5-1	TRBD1	TGCGCCAGCAGCCCCGGGACAGGGACGTATGGCTACACCTTC	CASSPGTGTYGYTF
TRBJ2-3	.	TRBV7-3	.	TGTGCCAGCAGCCCACACCACGGGACAGATACGCAGTATTTT	CASSPHHGTDTQYF
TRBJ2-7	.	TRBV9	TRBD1	TGTGCCAGCAGCGTAGGACAGGGTGGCGGCTACGAGCAGTACTTC	CASSVGQGGGYEQYF
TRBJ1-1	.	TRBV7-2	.	TGTGCCAGCAGCTGGGTCGCGTACACTGAAGCTTTCTTT	CASSWVAYTEAFF
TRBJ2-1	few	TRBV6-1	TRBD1	TGTGCCAGCAGTGGTGGACAGGGGTACAATGAGCAGTTCTTC	CASSGGQGYNEQFF
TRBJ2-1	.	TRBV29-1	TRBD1	TGCAGCGTACGGGACAGTTACAATGAGCAGTTCTTC	CSVRDSYNEQFF
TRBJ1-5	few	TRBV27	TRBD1	TGTGCCAGCAGTTTCCAGACAGGGGGCGGACAGCCCCAGCATTTT	CASSFQTGGGQPQHF
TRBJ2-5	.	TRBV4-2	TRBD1	TGTGCCAGCAGCCAAGTCGAGGGGGCAGGGCAAGAGACCCAGTACTTC	CASSQVEGAGQETQYF
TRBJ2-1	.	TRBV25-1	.	TGTGCCAGCAGTGAGCATTGGGGAGAGCAGTTCTTC	CASSEHWGEQFF
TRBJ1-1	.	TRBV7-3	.	TGTGCCAGCAGCTTAAATTCGCGGGACACTGAAGCTTTCTTT	CASSLNSRDTEAFF
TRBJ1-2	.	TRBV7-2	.	TGTGCCAGCAGCGCCGGACAGCTTACCCGCTATGGCTACACCTTC	CASSAGQLTRYGYTF
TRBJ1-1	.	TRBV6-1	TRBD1	TGTGCCAGCAGTGGGGGGACCAGGGGGCTGAACACTGAAGCTTTCTTT	CASSGGTRGLNTEAFF
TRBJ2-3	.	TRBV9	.	TGTGCCAGCAGCGTAGGGGGGGCGGAGGATACGCAGTATTTT	CASSVGGAEDTQYF
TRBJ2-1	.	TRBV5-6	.	TGTGCCAGCAGCTTGTTTTCAGGGGGGTACAATGAGCAGTTCTTC	CASSLFSGGYNEQFF
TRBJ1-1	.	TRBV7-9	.	TGTGCCAGCAGCTTATTGGGAGACACTGAAGCTTTCTTT	CASSLLGDTEAFF
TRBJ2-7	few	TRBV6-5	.	TGTGCCAGCAGTTCGGGAAGCACCTACGAGCAGTACTTC	CASSSGSTYEQYF